This paragraph reports one TCR beta chain. The source of the sample is a study of blood T cell repertoires in COVID-19. The germline V gene has CDR1 SGHNT and CDR2 YENEEA. V gave up 9 bases and J gave up 4 bases, with 15 bases separating them. The CDR3 contains 13 residues. The table came from immunoSEQ multiplex PCR; TCRdb's copy has only in-frame clones and leaves some out. Counted here are more than 95,000 clones, roughly 91% occurring once; the ten biggest clones make up more than 1.5%. Input material: peripheral blood. This receptor was taken from a human donor in a cohort sampled during active COVID-19. The rearrangement uses TRBV11-3 and TRBJ2-5, with a tentative D call TRBD1 (6 bases). The CDR3 DNA is TGTGCCAGTCATAACAGGGTAAGAGAGACCCAGTACTTC. Protein: CASHNRVRETQYF.